This T cell receptor beta chain was captured by sequencing in a study of cytomegalovirus exposure and HLA in healthy donors. Notes on the study in general: Analysis was carried out at a later point, and it linked a missense DCLRE1C variant to TCR beta V- and J-gene trimming. TCR beta V segments were, for the most part, productive about 87% or about 30% of the time in an earlier analysis. The authors reported that TCR beta sequences could predict HLA-A and HLA-B alleles. These predictions were accurate for most subjects in the first cohort. Despite most TCR sequences being rare, some public TCRs occurred in many donors.

To note about this clone: The antigen remains unidentified. Other DNA sequences in this specimen translate into the identical CDR3.

The primer mix had 60 Vbeta and 13 Jbeta primers. Clones were read by immunoSEQ multiplex PCR, and TCRdb kept only the in-frame ones, dropping some. The sample carries some 170,000 clones, about 82% recorded once. Per germline, CDR1 SGHVS and CDR2 FQNEAQ. V lost 5 bases, J lost 4 bases, and 6 bases lay in between. This CDR3 is 11 amino acids long. The sequence derives from a woman in her twenties or thirties in good health and CMV-seropositive. Source material: PBMCs. The chain couples TRBV7-8 to TRBJ2-7; D remains unclear. CDR3 loop: CASSPSYEQYF. CDR3 coding DNA: TGTGCCAGCAGCCCCTCGTACGAGCAGTACTTC.